This entry features one T cell receptor beta chain sequence. The antigen is unknown. The source of the sample is a study of vaccination and CD4 T cells after COVID-19. Sequenced with the Oncomine TCR Beta short-read assay was DNA taken from cultured CD4+ T cells. TCRdb called the PCR reads again in MiXCR, with one record for every CDR3 protein. The sample consists of about 12,000 distinct CDR3 sequences, 40% to 45% of them appearing once. Looked up from germline, CDR1 is LNHDA and CDR2 is SQIVND (reference sequence). The CDR3 length is 16 residues. V gave up 1 base and J gave up 7 bases; unmatched junction bases: 11. Treatment: approximately nine-day PBMC culture with coronavirus spike peptide pools or control peptides (ViraFEST assay).

Sequencing input: cultured CD4+ T cells from blood. The TCR sequence derives from a human donor with COVID-19. This sequence joins TRBV19 and TRBJ1-2; 8 nucleotides agree with TRBD1. CDR3 amino acids: CASSIGRPGGVPGYTF. CDR3 bases: TGTGCCAGTAGTATAGGGCGGCCAGGGGGCGTCCCTGGCTACACCTTC. Full variable domain (rest looked up from reference TRBV19 and TRBJ1-2): DGGITQSPKYLFRKEGQNVTLSCEQNLNHDAMYWYRQDPGQGLRLIYYSQIVNDFQKGDIAEGYSVSREKKESFPLTVTSAQKNPTAFYLCASSIGRPGGVPGYTFGSGTRLTVV.